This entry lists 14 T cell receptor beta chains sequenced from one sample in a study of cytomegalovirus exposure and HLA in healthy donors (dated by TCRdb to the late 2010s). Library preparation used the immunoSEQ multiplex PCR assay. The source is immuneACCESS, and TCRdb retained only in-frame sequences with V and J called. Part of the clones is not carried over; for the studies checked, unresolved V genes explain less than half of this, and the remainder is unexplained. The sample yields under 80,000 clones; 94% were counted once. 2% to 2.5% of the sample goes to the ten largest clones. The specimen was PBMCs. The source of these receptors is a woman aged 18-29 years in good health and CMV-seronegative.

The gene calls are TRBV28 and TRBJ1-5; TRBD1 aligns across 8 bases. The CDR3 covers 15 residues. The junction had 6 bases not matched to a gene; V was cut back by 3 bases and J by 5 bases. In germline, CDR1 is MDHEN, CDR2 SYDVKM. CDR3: CASSFLQGVDQPQHF. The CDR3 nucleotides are TGTGCCAGCAGTTTTCTACAGGGGGTGGATCAGCCCCAGCATTTT.

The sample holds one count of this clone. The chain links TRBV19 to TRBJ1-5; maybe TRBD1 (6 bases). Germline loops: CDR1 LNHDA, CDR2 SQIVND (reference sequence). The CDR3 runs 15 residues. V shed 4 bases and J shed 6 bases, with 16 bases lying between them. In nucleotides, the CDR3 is TGTGCCAGTAGTACAATACAGGGTGTTAGTCAGCCCCAGCATTTT. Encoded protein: CASSTIQGVSQPQHF.

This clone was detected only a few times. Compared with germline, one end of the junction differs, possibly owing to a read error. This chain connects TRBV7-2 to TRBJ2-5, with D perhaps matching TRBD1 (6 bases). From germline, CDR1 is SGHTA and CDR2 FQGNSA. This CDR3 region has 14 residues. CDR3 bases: TGTGCCAGCAGTTCGATTACAGGGCAAGGGACCCAGTACTTC. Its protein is CASSSITGQGTQYF.

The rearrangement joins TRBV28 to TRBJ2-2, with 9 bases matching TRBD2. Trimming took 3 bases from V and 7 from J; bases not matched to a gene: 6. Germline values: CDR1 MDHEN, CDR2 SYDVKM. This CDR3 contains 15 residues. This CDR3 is CASSLGGRGNGELFF. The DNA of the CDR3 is TGTGCCAGCAGTTTGGGCGGGAGGGGTAACGGGGAGCTGTTTTTT.

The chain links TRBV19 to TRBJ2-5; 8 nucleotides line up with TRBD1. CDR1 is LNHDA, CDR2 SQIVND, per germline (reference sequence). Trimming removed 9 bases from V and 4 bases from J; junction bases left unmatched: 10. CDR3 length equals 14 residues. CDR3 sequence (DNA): TGTGCCAGCCAGGCAGGGGGCGATCCAGAGACCCAGTACTTC. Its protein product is CASQAGGDPETQYF.

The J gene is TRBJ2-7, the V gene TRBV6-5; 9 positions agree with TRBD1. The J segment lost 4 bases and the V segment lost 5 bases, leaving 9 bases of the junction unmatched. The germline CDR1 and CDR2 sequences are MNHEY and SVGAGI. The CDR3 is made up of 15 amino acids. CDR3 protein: CASSTRTGVSYEQYF. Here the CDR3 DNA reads TGTGCCAGCAGTACCCGGACAGGGGTGTCGTACGAGCAGTACTTC.

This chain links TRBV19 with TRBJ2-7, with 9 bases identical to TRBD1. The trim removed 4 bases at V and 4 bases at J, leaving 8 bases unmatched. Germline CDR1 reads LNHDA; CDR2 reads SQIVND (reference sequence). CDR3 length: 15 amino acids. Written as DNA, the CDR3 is TGTGCCAGTAGTACGACAGGGGGACATTATTACGAGCAGTACTTC. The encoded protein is CASSTTGGHYYEQYF.

CDR3 in amino acids: CASSLAPDSYNEQFF. For the CDR3, the DNA is TGTGCCAGCAGCTTAGCCCCAGACTCCTACAATGAGCAGTTCTTC. The chain links TRBV7-2 to TRBJ2-1; no reliable D call. This CDR3 has 15 residues. Germline V gene lookup returns CDR1 SGHTA and CDR2 FQGNSA. Trimming pared 0 bases from V and 0 bases from J, leaving 6 bases between.

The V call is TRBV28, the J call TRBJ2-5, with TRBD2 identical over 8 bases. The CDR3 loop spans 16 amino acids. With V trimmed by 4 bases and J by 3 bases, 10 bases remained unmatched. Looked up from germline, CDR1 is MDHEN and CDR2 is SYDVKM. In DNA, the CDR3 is TGTGCCAGCAGTTCGGGACTAGTGATTTTAAAAGAGACCCAGTACTTC. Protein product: CASSSGLVILKETQYF.

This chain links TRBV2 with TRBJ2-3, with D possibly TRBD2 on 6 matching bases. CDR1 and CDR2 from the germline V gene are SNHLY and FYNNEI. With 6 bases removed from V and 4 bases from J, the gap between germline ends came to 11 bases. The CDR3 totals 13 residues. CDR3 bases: TGTGCCAGCAGACCTTGGGGGGCAGATACGCAGTATTTT. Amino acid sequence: CASRPWGADTQYF.

The CDR3 DNA sequence: TGTGCCAGCAGTTATGGGCAGCCGAACACTGAAGCTTTCTTT. It is translated as CASSYGQPNTEAFF. The genes are TRBV6-5 and TRBJ1-1; no firm D call. In germline, CDR1 is MNHEY, CDR2 SVGAGI. V lost 3 bases and J 1 base, leaving 9 bases between the germline ends. The CDR3 consists of 14 residues.

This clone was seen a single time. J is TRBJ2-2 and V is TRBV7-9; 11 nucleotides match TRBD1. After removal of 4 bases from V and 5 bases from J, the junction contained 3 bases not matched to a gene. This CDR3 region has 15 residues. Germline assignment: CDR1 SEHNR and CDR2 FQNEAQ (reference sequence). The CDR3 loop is CASSSGQGATGELFF. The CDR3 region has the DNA TGTGCCAGCAGCTCCGGACAGGGGGCGACCGGGGAGCTGTTTTTT.

The CDR3 DNA follows: TGCGCCAGCAGCCAAGCCATCCAGCCCCAGCATTTT. Residues: CASSQAIQPQHF. The rearrangement uses TRBV4-3 and TRBJ1-5; D not certain. Trimming removed 1 base at V and 7 bases at J, with 5 bases between. Germline CDR1 and CDR2: LGHNA and YSLEER. CDR3 length: 12 amino acids.

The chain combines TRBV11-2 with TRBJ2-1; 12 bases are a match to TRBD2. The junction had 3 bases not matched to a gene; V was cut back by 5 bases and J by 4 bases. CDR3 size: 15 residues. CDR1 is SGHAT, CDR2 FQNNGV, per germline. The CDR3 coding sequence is TGTGCCAGCAGCGCCGGGACTAGCGGGTACAATGAGCAGTTCTTC. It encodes CASSAGTSGYNEQFF.